What follows are 13 T cell receptor beta chains derived from one specimen sequenced in a study of blood T cell repertoires in COVID-19. Measured with immunoSEQ multiplex PCR; TCRdb has only the in-frame clones, and not every one. The sample lists about 14,000 clones; over 75% were seen once. Sequencing input: peripheral blood. The receptors were sampled from a man aged 45-65 years with active COVID-19.

V and J are TRBV6-2 or TRBV6-3 and TRBJ2-7; 7 positions match TRBD2. Germline CDR1 reads MNHEY; CDR2 reads SVGEGT. The V segment lost 0 bases and the J segment 2 bases; nucleotides outside the gene matches: 10. The CDR3 has 17 amino acids. The CDR3 sequence: CASSYSRASGNTYEQYF. In nucleotides, the CDR3 is TGTGCCAGCAGTTACTCGAGGGCTAGCGGCAATACCTACGAGCAGTACTTC.

The chain joins TRBV7-8 to TRBJ1-2, with 7 bases that match TRBD1. Trimming at V came to 5 bases and at J to 0 bases, leaving 6 bases not matched to a gene. Germline lookup yields CDR1 SGHVS and CDR2 FQNEAQ. CDR3 length equals 15 residues. CDR3 amino acids: CASSPGTAANYGYTF. CDR3 sequence (DNA): TGTGCCAGCAGCCCAGGGACAGCCGCTAACTATGGCTACACCTTC.

V and J are TRBV19 and TRBJ1-2, with D unresolved. Germline values: CDR1 LNHDA, CDR2 SQIVND (reference sequence). With 3 bases removed from V and 4 bases from J, the gap between germline ends came to 6 bases. The CDR3 is made up of 12 amino acids. The CDR3 coding sequence is TGTGCCAGTAGTATGGAGTCCTATGGCTACACCTTC. Protein: CASSMESYGYTF.

This rearrangement joins TRBV27 to TRBJ2-1, with D unclear. CDR1 is MNHEY, CDR2 SMNVEV, per germline (reference sequence). The V and J ends lost 6 bases and 1 base respectively, with 7 bases between them. This CDR3 contains 13 residues. The CDR3 region is CASSLDSYNEQFF. In nucleotides, the CDR3 is TGTGCCAGCAGCCTAGATTCCTACAATGAGCAGTTCTTC.

This clone is termed large. The rearrangement joins TRBV7-6 to TRBJ2-3; the match to TRBD2 covers 13 bases. The CDR3 covers 17 residues. The J segment lost 3 bases and the V segment lost 2 bases, leaving 5 bases of the junction unmatched. Germline V gene data show CDR1 as SGHVS and CDR2 as FNYEAQ. The CDR3 loop reads CASSLTGLAGVTDTQYF. CDR3 nucleotide sequence: TGTGCCAGCAGCTTAACCGGACTAGCGGGAGTTACAGATACGCAGTATTTT.

The rearrangement joins TRBV7-9 to TRBJ2-7; 11 bases are shared with TRBD1. The CDR3 covers 17 residues. Germline V gene data show CDR1 as SEHNR and CDR2 as FQNEAQ (reference sequence). V shed 0 bases, J shed 2 bases, and the junction held 6 bases outside the gene matches. CDR3 protein: CASSLAGTGGLTYEQYF. The CDR3 region has the DNA TGTGCCAGCAGCTTAGCTGGGACAGGGGGGTTGACCTACGAGCAGTACTTC.

The chain employs TRBV24-1 and TRBJ2-1, with 8 nucleotides matching TRBD1. CDR1 KGHDR and CDR2 SFDVKD come from the germline V gene. The length of the CDR3 is 15 residues. V dropped 6 bases and J dropped 6; count of bases not matched to a gene: 9. CDR3 protein: CATSPGTGLLNEQFF. The CDR3 DNA reads TGTGCCACCAGTCCCGGGACAGGACTTCTCAATGAGCAGTTCTTC.

The chain combines TRBV4-1 with TRBJ2-3, with 7 bases lining up with TRBD2. The CDR3 extends over 15 amino acids. V lost 8 bases, J lost 1 base, and 9 bases stayed unmatched. Germline-derived CDR1 and CDR2 are MGHRA and YSYEKL. CDR3 loop: CASCAVTSRTDTQYF. The DNA of the CDR3 is TGCGCCAGCTGCGCCGTGACTAGCCGCACAGATACGCAGTATTTT.

V gene TRBV28 combines with J gene TRBJ2-1; D is possibly TRBD2 (5 bases). V gave up 2 bases and J gave up 3 bases, with 17 bases separating them. Germline CDR1 MDHEN, CDR2 SYDVKM. The CDR3 length is 17 residues. CDR3 residues: CASSLPLGSGNYNEQFF. CDR3 bases: TGTGCCAGCAGTTTACCCCTTGGGAGCGGCAACTACAATGAGCAGTTCTTC.

V gene TRBV4-2 combines with J gene TRBJ1-4; D might be TRBD1 (6 bases). Per the germline V gene, CDR1 is LGHNA and CDR2 is YNFKEQ. Trimming removed 5 bases from V and 8 bases from J, with 21 bases in between. The CDR3 runs to 16 residues. The CDR3 DNA sequence: TGTGCCAGCAGCACGAACCGACAGGCACAAGGGGAAAAACTGTTTTTT. This gives the protein CASSTNRQAQGEKLFF.

The rearrangement uses TRBV6-5 and TRBJ2-3; unclear D gene. Trimming took off 0 bases at V and 0 bases at J, with 10 bases between the two ends. From germline, CDR1 is MNHEY and CDR2 SVGAGI. The CDR3 length is 16 residues. The CDR3 sequence is CASSYSSRPSTDTQYF. CDR3 nucleotide sequence: TGTGCCAGCAGTTACTCCAGCAGGCCTAGCACAGATACGCAGTATTTT.

V and J are TRBV6-5 and TRBJ1-1; D remains unclear. Per the germline V gene, CDR1 is MNHEY and CDR2 is SVGAGI. The CDR3 is made up of 13 amino acids. Trimming took 5 bases from V and 1 from J, leaving 8 bases between them. CDR3 amino acids: CASSNRGNTEAFF. CDR3 DNA sequence: TGTGCCAGCAGTAATCGGGGGAACACTGAAGCTTTCTTT.

The V gene is TRBV6-5, the J gene TRBJ1-1, with D perhaps matching TRBD1 (5 bases). Looked up from germline, CDR1 is MNHEY and CDR2 is SVGAGI. Trimming stripped 6 bases from V and 0 bases from J, with 11 bases between. There are 14 residues in the CDR3. This CDR3 is CASSRTRMNTEAFF. Here the CDR3 DNA reads TGTGCCAGCAGCAGGACACGTATGAACACTGAAGCTTTCTTT.